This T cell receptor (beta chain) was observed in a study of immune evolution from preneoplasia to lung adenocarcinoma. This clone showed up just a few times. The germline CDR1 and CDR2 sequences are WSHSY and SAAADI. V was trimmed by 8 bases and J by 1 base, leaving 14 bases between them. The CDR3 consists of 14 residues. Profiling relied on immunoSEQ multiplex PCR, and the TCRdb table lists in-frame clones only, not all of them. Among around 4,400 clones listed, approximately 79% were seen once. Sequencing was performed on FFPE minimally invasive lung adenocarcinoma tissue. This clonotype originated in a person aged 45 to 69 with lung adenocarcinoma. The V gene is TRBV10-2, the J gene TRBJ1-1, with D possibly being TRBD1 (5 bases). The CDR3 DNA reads TGCGCCAGCGGAAGTACAGGTACGAACACTGAAGCTTTCTTT. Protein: CASGSTGTNTEAFF.